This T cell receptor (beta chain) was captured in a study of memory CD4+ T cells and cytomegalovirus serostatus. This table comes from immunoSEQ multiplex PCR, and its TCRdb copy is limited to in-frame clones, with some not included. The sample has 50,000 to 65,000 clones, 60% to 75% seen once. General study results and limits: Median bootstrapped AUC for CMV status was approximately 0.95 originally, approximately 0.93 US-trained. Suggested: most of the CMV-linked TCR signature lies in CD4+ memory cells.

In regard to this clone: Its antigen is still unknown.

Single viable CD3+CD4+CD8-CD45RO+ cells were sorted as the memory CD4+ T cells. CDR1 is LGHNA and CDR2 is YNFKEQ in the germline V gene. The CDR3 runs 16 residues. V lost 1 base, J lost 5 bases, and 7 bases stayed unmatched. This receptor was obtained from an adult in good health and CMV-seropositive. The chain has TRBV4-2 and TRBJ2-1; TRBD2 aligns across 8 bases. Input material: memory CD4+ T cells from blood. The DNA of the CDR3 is TGTGCCAGCAGCCAAGCTCTAGCGGGCGTGGACAATGAGCAGTTCTTC. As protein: CASSQALAGVDNEQFF.